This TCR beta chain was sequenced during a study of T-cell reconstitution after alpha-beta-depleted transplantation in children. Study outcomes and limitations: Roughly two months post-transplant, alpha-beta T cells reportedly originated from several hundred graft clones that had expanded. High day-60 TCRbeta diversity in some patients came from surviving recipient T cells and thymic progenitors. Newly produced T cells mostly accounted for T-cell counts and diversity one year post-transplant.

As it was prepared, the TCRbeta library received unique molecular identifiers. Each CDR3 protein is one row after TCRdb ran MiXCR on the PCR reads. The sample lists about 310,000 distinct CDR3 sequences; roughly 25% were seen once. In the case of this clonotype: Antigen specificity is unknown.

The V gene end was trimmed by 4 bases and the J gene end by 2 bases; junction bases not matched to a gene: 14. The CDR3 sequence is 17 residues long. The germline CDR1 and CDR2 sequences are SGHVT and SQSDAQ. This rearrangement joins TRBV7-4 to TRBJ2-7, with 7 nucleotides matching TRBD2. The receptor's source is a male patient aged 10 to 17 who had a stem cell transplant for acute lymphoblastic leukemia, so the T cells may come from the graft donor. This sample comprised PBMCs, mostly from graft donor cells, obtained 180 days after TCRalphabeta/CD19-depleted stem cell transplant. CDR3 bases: TGTGCCAGCAGCTCATCAGCGGGAACCGTACGGACCTACGAGCAGTACTTC. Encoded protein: CASSSSAGTVRTYEQYF.